This record covers a single T cell receptor (beta chain). The antigen remains undetermined. V was pared by 2 bases and J by 11 bases, with 7 bases between. The CDR3 spans 11 residues. This sample is drawn from a study of Graves' ophthalmopathy and Graves' hyperthyroidism. About the study: Cases classed as stable hyperthyroidism had no ophthalmopathy within 18 months of follow-up.

Study-wide points: Blood also harbored most expanded thyroid clonotypes above 0.001 frequency.

Beta-chain TCR CDR3 regions were amplified from RNA transcripts. The library came from an HTBI-primed first-round RT-PCR and a second-round multiplex PCR. One entry per CDR3 protein, called by TCRdb with MiXCR from the multiplex PCR reads. Of over a million distinct CDR3 sequences in the sample, about 38% are singletons; the top ten hold around 10%. The rearrangement joins TRBV12-3 or TRBV12-4 to TRBJ1-5, with no clear D. The TCR originated in an adult man with Graves' hyperthyroidism. The sample taken for sequencing was peripheral blood or thyroid tissue (not recorded which). The CDR3 DNA reads TGTGCCAGCAGTTTAAGGGAGTCCCAGCATTTT. The encoded protein is CASSLRESQHF.